This T cell receptor beta chain was captured in a study of cytomegalovirus exposure and HLA in healthy donors. The ends were cut back, 3 bases at V and 3 bases at J, with 9 bases in the middle. The CDR3 has 13 residues. CDR1 is MNHEY, CDR2 SMNVEV, per germline (reference sequence). Primers included in the PCR were 60 Vbeta and 13 Jbeta primers. In the authors' methods: A later analysis counted roughly 74 million unique TCR beta chains, some 12 million shared. TCRdb's copy holds only in-frame clones and misses some; the assay was immunoSEQ multiplex PCR. The V and J calls and clone size were taken over from that table, and D and trimming were inferred from the DNA. The data contain about 98,000 clones, approximately 79% of them seen just once; the ten biggest clones take up under 2%.

The sample was PBMCs. This receptor was obtained from a male donor in good health and CMV-seronegative. The chain is built from TRBV27 and TRBJ2-7; TRBD1 is a possible D gene (5 bases). Here the CDR3 reads CASSLTVIYEQYF. As DNA, the CDR3 is TGTGCCAGCAGTTTGACAGTAATCTACGAGCAGTACTTC.